The 31 T cell receptor beta chains reported below all come from one sample, sequenced in a study of cytomegalovirus exposure and HLA in healthy donors. The protocol was immunoSEQ multiplex PCR, while the TCRdb copy is restricted to in-frame clones and leaves out a portion. The table includes 130,000 or so clones, under 90% detected once. The sample comprised PBMCs. The source is a young woman in good health and CMV-seronegative.

Comments on this clone: It may be a read error: a sequence one base away is much more abundant. J is TRBJ2-3 and V is TRBV19; TRBD1 matches at 9 bases. The CDR3 runs to 13 residues. V lost 9 bases, J lost 2 bases, and 3 bases stayed unmatched. Germline V gene lookup returns CDR1 LNHDA and CDR2 SQIVND (reference sequence). For the CDR3, the DNA is TGTGCCAGCCGGGACAGGGCCACAGATACGCAGTATTTT. It encodes CASRDRATDTQYF. Complete variable domain (other parts from reference TRBV19 and TRBJ2-3): DGGITQSPKYLFRKEGQNVTLSCEQNLNHDAMYWYRQDPGQGLRLIYYSQIVNDFQKGDIAEGYSVSREKKESFPLTVTSAQKNPTAFYLCASRDRATDTQYFGPGTRLTVL.

This chain links TRBV11-3 with TRBJ2-2, with TRBD1 identical over 10 bases. V dropped 1 base and J dropped 5; count of bases not matched to a gene: 4. The germline gives CDR1 SGHNT, CDR2 YENEEA. This CDR3 has 16 residues. The CDR3 reads CASSLVGDRGTGELFF. The CDR3 DNA reads as TGTGCCAGCAGCTTAGTAGGGGACAGGGGAACCGGGGAGCTGTTTTTT.

V and J are TRBV2 and TRBJ1-4; 7 nucleotides align to TRBD1. V was clipped by 2 bases and J by 0 bases; unmatched bases: 12. The V gene's germline CDR1 is SNHLY and CDR2 FYNNEI. This CDR3 comprises 19 residues. CDR3 protein: CASSEKLGTAFATNEKLFF. For the CDR3, the DNA is TGTGCCAGCAGTGAAAAGTTAGGGACAGCCTTTGCAACTAATGAAAAACTGTTTTTT. The full variable domain, completed using reference TRBV2 and TRBJ1-4, is EPEVTQTPSHQVTQMGQEVILRCVPISNHLYFYWYRQILGQKVEFLVSFYNNEISEKSEIFDDQFSVERPDGSNFTLKIRSTKLEDSAMYFCASSEKLGTAFATNEKLFFGSGTQLSVL.

The J gene is TRBJ1-6, the V gene TRBV2; 8 nucleotides align to TRBD1. The CDR3 has 15 residues. Germline CDR1 SNHLY, CDR2 FYNNEI. J gave up 9 bases and V 1 base, and 5 bases lay outside the gene matches. The CDR3 DNA sequence: TGTGCCAGCAGTGAAGGGGGACAGGATAGTTCACCCCTCCACTTT. Its translation: CASSEGGQDSSPLHF.

The chain joins TRBV29-1 to TRBJ2-7, with 10 bases matching TRBD1. CDR3 length: 12 amino acids. From germline, CDR1 is SQVTM and CDR2 ANQGSEA. The V and J ends lost 6 bases and 5 bases, in that order; junction bases with no gene match: 4. CDR3 DNA sequence: TGCAGCGTCGGGACAGGGGTCCACGAGCAGTACTTC. It yields the protein CSVGTGVHEQYF.

The genes are TRBV27 and TRBJ1-5, with 9 bases lining up with TRBD1. The CDR3 length is 15 residues. CDR1 is MNHEY, CDR2 SMNVEV, per germline (reference sequence). V shed 4 bases, J shed 2 bases, and the junction held 3 bases outside the gene matches. In DNA, the CDR3 is TGTGCCAGCAGTTCGGGACAGGGTGGCAATCAGCCCCAGCATTTT. Translation: CASSSGQGGNQPQHF.

This chain uses TRBV5-8 with TRBJ1-3; possible D gene TRBD1, 5 bases. This CDR3 is built from 15 residues. V lost 2 bases and J 0 bases, leaving 9 bases between the germline ends. CDR1 and CDR2 from the germline V gene are SGHTS and YDEGEE. In DNA, the CDR3 is TGTGCCAGCAGCTTCAGACAGAGCTCTGGAAACACCATATATTTT. It specifies CASSFRQSSGNTIYF.

This chain joins TRBV5-4 and TRBJ2-3; 13 bases map to TRBD2. V dropped 0 bases and J dropped 6; count of bases not matched to a gene: 4. Germline-derived CDR1 and CDR2 are SGHNT and YYREEE (reference sequence). This CDR3 has 16 residues. The CDR3 is CASSLVLAGGKDTQYF. The CDR3 DNA follows: TGTGCCAGCAGCTTGGTACTAGCGGGGGGGAAGGATACGCAGTATTTT.

The V gene is TRBV19, the J gene TRBJ1-1; D is ambiguous. Germline V gives CDR1 LNHDA, CDR2 SQIVND (reference sequence). V shed 7 bases and J shed 5 bases, with 17 bases lying between them. The CDR3 sequence is 14 residues long. CDR3 protein: CASIDTERSTEAFF. The CDR3 DNA reads as TGTGCCAGTATTGACACGGAGCGGTCGACTGAAGCTTTCTTT.

This chain joins TRBV7-8 and TRBJ1-4; perhaps TRBD1 as D (6 bases). Germline loops: CDR1 SGHVS, CDR2 FQNEAQ. V lost 5 bases and J lost 8, with 12 bases in between. The CDR3 totals 13 residues. CDR3 DNA sequence: TGTGCCAGCAGCGGCAGGGGTCGAGAAAAACTGTTTTTT. It encodes CASSGRGREKLFF.

This clone was counted a few times. This rearrangement joins TRBV5-4 to TRBJ2-7, with D possibly matching TRBD2 (6 bases). Trimming stripped 4 bases from V and 0 bases from J, with 14 bases between. This CDR3 has 15 amino acids. Per the germline V gene, CDR1 is SGHNT and CDR2 is YYREEE (reference sequence). The CDR3 DNA is TGTGCCAGCAGCCACGGTAGCGGACCCTCCTACGAGCAGTACTTC. Amino acid sequence: CASSHGSGPSYEQYF.

This chain connects TRBV6-1 to TRBJ1-2; no clear D. The CDR3 extends over 13 amino acids. Trimming shortened V by 3 bases and J by 2 bases, and 7 bases separated the two germline ends. Germline V lookup: CDR1 MNHNS, CDR2 SASEGT. The CDR3 DNA reads as TGTGCCAGCAGTGATGGGCAGAACTATGGCTACACCTTC. Translating it yields CASSDGQNYGYTF.

V usage is TRBV11-2 and J usage is TRBJ1-4; weak D call: TRBD1 (5 bases). The V gene lost 4 bases and the J gene lost 8 bases, with 11 bases spanning the gap. CDR3 length equals 13 residues. From germline, CDR1 is SGHAT and CDR2 FQNNGV. The CDR3 DNA follows: TGTGCCAGCAGCTGGGGGGGAAGGGAAAAACTGTTTTTT. This gives the protein CASSWGGREKLFF. Together with reference TRBV11-2 and TRBJ1-4, the CDR3 gives the full variable domain: EAGVAQSPRYKIIEKRQSVAFWCNPISGHATLYWYQQILGQGPKLLIQFQNNGVVDDSQLPKDRFSAERLKGVDSTLKIQPAKLEDSAVYLCASSWGGREKLFFGSGTQLSVL.

This clone has just one count. V usage is TRBV18 and J usage is TRBJ2-3, with 9 bases fitting TRBD1. From germline, CDR1 is KGHSH and CDR2 LQKENI. The CDR3 loop spans 17 amino acids. The V gene end was trimmed by 2 bases and the J gene end by 5 bases; junction bases not matched to a gene: 11. The CDR3 nucleotides are TGTGCCAGCTCACCAAGCTTACAGGGGGCCCGGGGAGATACGCAGTATTTT. It yields the protein CASSPSLQGARGDTQYF.

This rearrangement joins TRBV12-5 to TRBJ2-1; TRBD1 matches at 8 bases. The V and J ends lost 2 bases and 8 bases, in that order; junction bases with no gene match: 5. CDR1 is LGHNT and CDR2 is FRNRAP in the germline V gene. The CDR3 is made up of 14 amino acids. DNA of the CDR3: TGTGCTAGTGGTTTGTCCGGACAGGGTGATGAGCAGTTCTTC. Amino acids: CASGLSGQGDEQFF.

The V gene is TRBV7-9, the J gene TRBJ1-3; a weak D match, TRBD1 (6 bases). Trimming pared 5 bases from V and 1 base from J, leaving 12 bases between. This CDR3 has 15 residues. Germline V gives CDR1 SEHNR, CDR2 FQNEAQ (reference sequence). CDR3 region: CASSPQGLSGNTIYF. In DNA, the CDR3 is TGTGCCAGCAGCCCACAGGGATTGTCTGGAAACACCATATATTTT.

The rearrangement uses TRBV5-4 and TRBJ1-6; 9 nucleotides line up with TRBD1. CDR3 size: 15 residues. V lost 4 bases, J lost 9 bases, and 8 bases stayed unmatched. CDR1 and CDR2 (germline): SGHNT, YYREEE (reference sequence). The CDR3 protein is CASSPGGTGLSPLHF. Here the CDR3 DNA reads TGTGCCAGCAGCCCGGGCGGGACAGGGCTTTCACCCCTCCACTTT.

The table lists this clone with a few counts. The chain joins TRBV7-2 to TRBJ2-1; no clear D gene. The V gene lost 3 bases and the J gene lost 8 bases, with 2 bases spanning the gap. Germline-derived CDR1 and CDR2 are SGHTA and FQGNSA. The CDR3 has 10 amino acids. This CDR3 is CASSFDEQFF. CDR3 DNA sequence: TGTGCCAGCAGCTTCGATGAGCAGTTCTTC.

The chain links TRBV2 to TRBJ1-6; D perhaps matches TRBD1 (5 bases). Between the trimmed V and J ends, which lost 6 bases and 5 bases, there was a span of 17 bases. Looked up from germline, CDR1 is SNHLY and CDR2 is FYNNEI. The length of the CDR3 is 16 residues. The CDR3 loop is CASSLLRGLNNSPLHF. The CDR3 nucleotides read TGTGCCAGCAGCCTTCTGAGGGGACTTAATAATTCACCCCTCCACTTT.

J is TRBJ2-7 and V is TRBV7-2; TRBD1 aligns across 11 bases. The CDR3 is 15 amino acids. The J segment lost 7 bases and the V segment lost 7 bases, leaving 12 bases of the junction unmatched. CDR1 and CDR2 (germline): SGHTA, FQGNSA. CDR3 amino acids: CASTHRTGGSLEQYF. CDR3 in DNA: TGTGCCAGCACCCATCGGACAGGGGGCTCGTTGGAGCAGTACTTC.

The genes are TRBV10-2 and TRBJ2-7, with a tentative D call TRBD1 (6 bases). V was clipped by 5 bases and J by 0 bases, with 11 bases between them. The CDR3 has 14 residues. CDR1 is WSHSY, CDR2 SAAADI, per germline. The CDR3 region has the DNA TGCGCCAGCAGTAACGGACAGATCTCCTACGAGCAGTACTTC. It yields the protein CASSNGQISYEQYF.

This clone was counted between two and nine times. The chain employs TRBV10-3 and TRBJ2-3; D is unclear. Germline loops: CDR1 ENHRY, CDR2 SYGVKD. The CDR3 consists of 12 residues. Trimming left V 10 bases short and J 0 bases short, with 8 bases between. The DNA for the CDR3 is TGTGCCACGAGCACCAGCACAGATACGCAGTATTTT. This codes for CATSTSTDTQYF.

This chain joins TRBV30 and TRBJ2-2, with 8 bases identical to TRBD2. Germline trimming cut 0 bases from V and 4 bases from J; bases unmatched to any gene: 7. The CDR3 runs 16 residues. Germline loops: CDR1 GTSNPN, CDR2 SVGIG (reference sequence). The CDR3 DNA reads as TGTGCCTGGAGTGTCGACAGCGGGGGACTCACCGGGGAGCTGTTTTTT. Residues: CAWSVDSGGLTGELFF.

The V gene is TRBV5-1, the J gene TRBJ2-3, with a possible D match to TRBD2 (6 bases). CDR3 length: 16 amino acids. Germline CDR1 SGHRS, CDR2 YFSETQ. V lost 7 bases, J lost 3 bases, and 21 bases lay in between. CDR3 nucleotide sequence: TGCGCCAGCGACTCCCGGGGAGGCCAACAGACAGATACGCAGTATTTT. This codes for CASDSRGGQQTDTQYF.

This chain joins TRBV7-9 and TRBJ2-1, with 10 bases that match TRBD1. V was pared by 0 bases and J by 2 bases, with 4 bases of the junction left unmatched. CDR1 and CDR2 from the germline V gene are SEHNR and FQNEAQ (reference sequence). The CDR3 is 17 amino acids. CDR3 region: CASSLAPGQGPYNEQFF. The CDR3 coding sequence is TGTGCCAGCAGCTTAGCCCCGGGACAGGGGCCCTACAATGAGCAGTTCTTC.

This clone turned up a few times. The V and J genes are TRBV19 and TRBJ1-2; tentative D call: TRBD1 (5 bases). Germline CDR1 and CDR2: LNHDA and SQIVND (reference sequence). The V and J ends lost 4 bases and 4 bases respectively, with 16 bases between them. The CDR3 is 15 residues long. CDR3 loop: CASSTQGATLYGYTF. DNA of the CDR3: TGTGCCAGTAGTACACAAGGGGCTACCCTCTATGGCTACACCTTC.

The V call is TRBV5-4, the J call TRBJ2-2, with D tentatively TRBD2 (6 bases). The CDR3 is 16 amino acids. Germline V gene sequence: CDR1 SGHNT, CDR2 YYREEE (reference sequence). Trimming left V 4 bases short and J 1 base short, with 14 bases between. The CDR3 nucleotides are TGTGCCAGCAGCGCTCCGGGACTGGAGAACACCGGGGAGCTGTTTTTT. Translation gives CASSAPGLENTGELFF.

The V gene is TRBV5-5, the J gene TRBJ2-7, with TRBD1 as a possible D gene (6 bases). Trimming shortened V by 3 bases and J by 7 bases, and 17 bases separated the two germline ends. Germline V gives CDR1 SGHKS, CDR2 YYEKEE (reference sequence). The CDR3 sequence is 14 residues long. CDR3 sequence reads: CASSYRDKAREQYF. CDR3 coding DNA: TGTGCCAGCAGCTACCGGGACAAAGCTAGGGAGCAGTACTTC.

V gene TRBV19 combines with J gene TRBJ2-1, with 12 positions matching TRBD2. V shed 9 bases and J 6 bases; nucleotides not matched to a gene: 9. Per the germline V gene, CDR1 is LNHDA and CDR2 is SQIVND (reference sequence). The CDR3 spans 15 residues. Here the CDR3 DNA reads TGTGCCAGCCGGACGACTAGCGGGGGAATCAATGAGCAGTTCTTC. Residues: CASRTTSGGINEQFF.

This chain joins TRBV5-1 and TRBJ2-1, with TRBD2 as a possible D gene (6 bases). The CDR3 is 14 residues long. Between the trimmed V and J ends, which lost 3 bases and 8 bases, there was a span of 15 bases. The germline gives CDR1 SGHRS, CDR2 YFSETQ. CDR3 in amino acids: CASSWAGGWDEQFF. The CDR3 coding sequence is TGCGCCAGCAGCTGGGCTGGGGGGTGGGATGAGCAGTTCTTC. Supplemented by reference TRBV5-1 and TRBJ2-1, the full variable domain reads KAGVTQTPRYLIKTRGQQVTLSCSPISGHRSVSWYQQTPGQGLQFLFEYFSETQRNKGNFPGRFSGRQFSNSRSEMNVSTLELGDSALYLCASSWAGGWDEQFFGPGTRLTVL.

This chain joins TRBV7-3 and TRBJ1-2; a weak D match, TRBD1 (5 bases). From germline, CDR1 is SGHTA and CDR2 FQGTGA. The V and J ends lost 0 bases and 7 bases respectively, with 9 bases between them. This CDR3 contains 13 residues. The CDR3 DNA follows: TGTGCCAGCAGCTTAACGCAGGGAAGTGGCTACACCTTC. Protein product: CASSLTQGSGYTF.